The present T cell receptor beta chain was sequenced within a study of T cells in Graves' hyperthyroidism and ophthalmopathy. Isolation of PBMCs was performed on about 10 ml fresh peripheral blood. RNA transcripts served as the template for amplifying TCR beta CDR3 regions. Initially, a first-round RT-PCR of the TCR CDR3 employed the HTBI primer set. TCRdb redid the calling of the multiplex PCR reads with MiXCR, one entry per CDR3 protein. The table includes 300,000 to 350,000 distinct CDR3 sequences, 15% to 20% detected once. Germline-derived CDR1 and CDR2 are LGHDT and YNNKEL (reference sequence). Trimming at V came to 4 bases and at J to 6 bases, leaving 2 bases not matched to a gene. CDR3 length: 12 residues. Study-wide points: Blood also carried most thyroid clonotypes expanded above 0.001. In simple terms, a model built on 13 V-J features told ophthalmopathy apart from stable hyperthyroidism.

The table lists this clonotype with many counts. Its antigen remains unknown. The genes are TRBV3-1 and TRBJ1-1, with TRBD1 matching over 7 bases. Sequencing was performed on blood. The sequence derives from a young man with Graves' hyperthyroidism. For the CDR3, the DNA is TGTGCCAGCAGCCGAGGGACAGCTGAAGCTTTCTTT. It codes for CASSRGTAEAFF.